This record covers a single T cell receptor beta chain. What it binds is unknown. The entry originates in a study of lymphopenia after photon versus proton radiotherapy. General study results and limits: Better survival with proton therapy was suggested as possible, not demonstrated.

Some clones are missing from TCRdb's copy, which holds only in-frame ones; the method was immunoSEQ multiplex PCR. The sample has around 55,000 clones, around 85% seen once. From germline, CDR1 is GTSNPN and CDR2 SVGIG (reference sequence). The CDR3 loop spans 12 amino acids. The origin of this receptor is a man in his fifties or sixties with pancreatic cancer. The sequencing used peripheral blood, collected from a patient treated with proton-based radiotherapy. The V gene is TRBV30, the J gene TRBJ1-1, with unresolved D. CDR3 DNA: TGTAAATCGAGTGGTTCCGGATCTGAAGCTTTCTTT. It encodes CKSSGSGSEAFF.